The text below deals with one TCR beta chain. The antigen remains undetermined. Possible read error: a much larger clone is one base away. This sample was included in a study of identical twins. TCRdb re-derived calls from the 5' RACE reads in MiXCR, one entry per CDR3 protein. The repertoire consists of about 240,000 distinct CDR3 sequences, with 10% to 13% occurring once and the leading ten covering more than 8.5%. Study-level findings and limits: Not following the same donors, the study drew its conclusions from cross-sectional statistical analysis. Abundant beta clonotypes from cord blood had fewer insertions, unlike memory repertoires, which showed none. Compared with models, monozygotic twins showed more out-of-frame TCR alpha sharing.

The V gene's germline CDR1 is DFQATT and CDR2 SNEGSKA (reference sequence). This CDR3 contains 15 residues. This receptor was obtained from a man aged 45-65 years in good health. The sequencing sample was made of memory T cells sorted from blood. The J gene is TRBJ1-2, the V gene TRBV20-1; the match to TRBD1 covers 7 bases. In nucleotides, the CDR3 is TGCAGAGCTGGTTACCAGGACAGGACCTTCTATGGCTACACCTTC. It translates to CRAGYQDRTFYGYTF.